The entry below gives a single TCR beta chain sequence along with its context. Its recognized antigen is unknown. No qualities accompany the bases; no much larger clone lies one base away. The data belong to a study of STAT3 mutations in large granular lymphocyte leukemia (dated by TCRdb to about 2019). Turning to the overall study: Canonical activating STAT3 mutations were detected in roughly half of the longitudinally sequenced T-LGLL patients. As controls, the study also included longitudinal sequencing of a couple of patients with natural killer LGL leukemia. Serial deep sequencing of TCRbeta CDR3 and STAT3 was performed in patients with T-cell large granular lymphocyte leukemia to reconstruct clonal hierarchy and dynamics. Patients were sequenced at roughly 4.1 time points on average, with the number of samplings per patient ranging from 2 to 8. From an initial cohort of roughly 220 LGL patients, fewer than 20 representative T-LGLL cases were picked for longitudinal TCRbeta and STAT3 sequencing. Over half of the T-LGLL patients were given one or more immunosuppressive therapy regimens, and around 40% of the treated patients had a hematologic response.

The paper as a whole reports these results and caveats: The linking of therapy response to changes in TCR clonal burden was complicated by variable intervals between samplings and differing treatment regimens. Because codominant clonotypes persisted in some patients, a small but highly pathogenic clone may have been missed. At least one immunodominant TCRbeta clonotype was identified in every T-LGLL patient, and multiple immunodominant subclonotypes were identified in about half of the T-LGLL patients. Dominant TCR clone burden was found to exceed STAT3 mutant burden in several patients, suggesting that STAT3 mutation arose secondarily within a pre-expanded clone. Because no samples were available when a clone first appeared, clonal expansion had to be inferred from samplings taken at other points. TCR clonotype switching after therapy was observed in about 35% of the 18 patients, and all newly emerging clones were found to be STAT3 wild type.

The same DNA, extracted from blood mononuclear cells, served for both the TCR sequencing and the STAT3 sequencing. An Illumina MiSeq was used to sequence the TCRbeta libraries, yielding an average of about 40,000 productive templates per sample. TCRbeta CDR3 libraries were generated with the immunoSEQ assay using multiplex PCR amplification. In the original analysis: Repertoire diversity was calculated as previously defined, with values near 0 taken to indicate extremely monoclonal samples. TCRdb holds this immuneACCESS table with in-frame rearrangements only. Some clones are missing; in checked studies, unresolved V genes explain under half, and the rest has no known cause. The V and J calls and the clone size are those of that table, but D and trimming were determined from the DNA. This sample has tens of thousands of clones in its table, and about 94% of those were observed once. The ten biggest clones cover under 7.5% of the sample.

The CDR3 runs 12 amino acids, cysteine and phenylalanine included. Solely the CDR3 DNA is kept, with 36 bases framed from the first base. Taken from the germline V gene, the CDR1 and CDR2 loops are SGHTA and FQGNSA. Deletion took 5 bases off V and 6 bases off J, with a span of 10 bases between the germline ends. The sequence links TRBV7-2 to TRBJ1-2; the D segment could be TRBD1, given 5 matching bases. The sequencing input was peripheral blood mononuclear cells. The receptor comes from a man aged 35 to 55 with T-cell large granular lymphocyte leukemia. Some clones in this sample may be carry-over from other donors' samples. The age is the age at diagnosis. The nucleotides are TGTGCCAGCAGCCCCGCAGGGCATGGCTACACCTTC. The encoded protein is CASSPAGHGYTF.